This TCR beta chain was documented in a study of blood T cells in healthy people across ages. As concerns this clonotype: Antigen unknown.

The authors ran a second PCR of about 7 to 12 cycles using a sample-barcoded 5' primer and a J-beta primer mix. Tagging of each cDNA molecule was performed by a template-switch adaptor with 12 random nucleotides. MiXCR, run by TCRdb on the 5' RACE reads, gives a single entry per CDR3 protein. The sample has some 1,500,000 distinct CDR3 sequences, around 40% seen once. Study-wide results and caveats: It was found that TCR beta diversity correlated strongly with the percentage of naive T cells.

The people who gave samples were healthy Caucasians from Russia, aged roughly 6 to 100. Researchers isolated at least 6.5 million PBMCs per sample. The germline V gene encodes CDR1 SQVTM and CDR2 ANQGSEA. V lost 7 bases, J lost 7 bases, and 19 bases lay in between. CDR3 length equals 13 residues. The sequence came from a woman between 18 and 30 years old in good health. The rearrangement uses TRBV29-1 and TRBJ1-2; D is undetermined. Material: blood. The CDR3 protein is CSARTLRALGYTF. CDR3 coding DNA: TGCAGCGCACGGACCCTAAGGGCACTTGGCTACACCTTC.